This TCR beta chain appears in the sequencing data of a study of vaccination effects on CD4 cells after COVID-19. Sequencing in the ViraFEST assay came after antigen-specific CD4+ T cells had been expanded with viral peptide pools, which were used to stimulate PBMC. Between days 9 and 10 of culture, CD4+ T cells were separated out. Previously uninfected by SARS-CoV-2, the vaccine recipients also showed negative nucleocapsid antibodies. Cultures had half their medium replaced with IL-2 medium on days 3 and 7. Here immunoSEQ multiplex PCR was the method, and the copy in TCRdb shows in-frame clones only, minus some. The sample carries about 41,000 clones, around 77% recorded once. Remarks on this clone: Its antigen is unknown.

Findings and limits, study-wide: Pronounced clonal contraction occurred in clones induced by infection and by vaccine late after vaccination. From healthy vaccinees, only 1 of 255 vaccine-induced clones also reacted to common cold coronaviruses.

The sequence derives from a human donor who received a COVID-19 vaccine. Specimen: CD4+ T cells from PBMCs cultured with HCoV-NL63 spike peptides, collected before COVID-19 vaccination.

CDR3 residues: CASSLGGGAGANVLTF. The DNA of the CDR3 is TGTGCCAGCAGTTTAGGAGGGGGCGCTGGGGCCAACGTCCTGACTTTC. V usage is TRBV27 and J usage is TRBJ2-6, with a tentative D call TRBD1 (7 bases). This CDR3 has 16 amino acids. Germline CDR1 and CDR2: MNHEY and SMNVEV (reference sequence). V was trimmed by 2 bases and J by 2 bases, leaving 10 bases between them. The entire variable domain, with the rest obtained from reference TRBV27 and TRBJ2-6, is as follows: EAQVTQNPRYLITVTGKKLTVTCSQNMNHEYMSWYRQDPGLGLRQIYYSMNVEVTDKGDVPEGYKVSRKEKRNFPLILESPSPNQTSLYFCASSLGGGAGANVLTFGAGSRLTVL.